This T cell receptor beta chain was documented in a study of OX40 agonist ivuxolimab in advanced cancers. Study in general: Every 2 weeks, patients got intravenous ivuxolimab at one of six dose levels (0.01-10 mg/kg). Overall study results and limits: Relative to CD4+ cells, CD8+ T cells on average had more expanded clones.

CDR3 length: 13 amino acids. Germline V lookup: CDR1 GTSNPN, CDR2 SVGIG (reference sequence). Germline trimming cut 7 bases from V and 4 bases from J; bases unmatched to any gene: 9. Clones were read by immunoSEQ multiplex PCR, and TCRdb kept only the in-frame ones, dropping some. The table records tens of thousands of clones, around 80% of them present only once. On this clone itself: Its antigen remains unknown.

The source of this sequence is an adult with an advanced solid tumor such as melanoma, head and neck, liver or kidney cancer. The J gene is TRBJ1-1, the V gene TRBV30, with 7 bases identical to TRBD1. The material was CD4+ or CD8+ T cells sorted from blood, obtained in a trial of the OX40 agonist ivuxolimab. CDR3 residues: CALTTTGSTEAFF. The CDR3 DNA is TGTGCCTTAACGACGACAGGGAGCACTGAAGCTTTCTTT.